The T cell receptor (beta chain) under discussion was sequenced for a study of blood T cell repertoires in COVID-19. Study in general: From the United States, Italy and Spain came samples of acute and convalescent COVID-19. T cells, B-cell-depleted T cells, or PBMCs provided the cDNA or gDNA that served as material.

Germline V lookup: CDR1 LGHNT, CDR2 FRNRAP. The germline V and J ends were trimmed by 3 bases and 9 bases, with 12 bases remaining between them. The CDR3 has 13 residues. This clone showed up just a few times. TCRdb keeps only in-frame clones here, not all; method: immunoSEQ multiplex PCR. This table has approximately 200,000 clones, 80% to 90% appearing once. The sequencing sample was made of peripheral blood. This chain uses TRBV12-5 with TRBJ1-5; D is undetermined. The receptor was derived from a human donor with active or convalescent COVID-19. The donor label of this sample is uncertain. CDR3 bases: TGTGCTAGTGGTTTTTCGGAGGGCTCGCCCCAGCATTTT. It specifies CASGFSEGSPQHF.